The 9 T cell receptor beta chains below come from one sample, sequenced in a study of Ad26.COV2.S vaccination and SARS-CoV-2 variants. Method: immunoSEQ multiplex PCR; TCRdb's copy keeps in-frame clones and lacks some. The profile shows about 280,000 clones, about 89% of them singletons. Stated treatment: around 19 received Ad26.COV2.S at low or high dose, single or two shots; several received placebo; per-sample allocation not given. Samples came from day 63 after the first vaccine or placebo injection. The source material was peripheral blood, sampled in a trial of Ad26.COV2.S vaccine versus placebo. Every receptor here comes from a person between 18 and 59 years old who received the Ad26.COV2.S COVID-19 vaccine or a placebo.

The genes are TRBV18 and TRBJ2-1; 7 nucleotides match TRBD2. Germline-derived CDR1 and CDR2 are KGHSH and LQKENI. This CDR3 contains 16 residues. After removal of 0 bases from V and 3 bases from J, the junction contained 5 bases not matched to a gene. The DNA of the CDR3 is TGTGCCAGCTCACCACCTGGGGGGAGGGTCTACAATGAGCAGTTCTTC. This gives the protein CASSPPGGRVYNEQFF.

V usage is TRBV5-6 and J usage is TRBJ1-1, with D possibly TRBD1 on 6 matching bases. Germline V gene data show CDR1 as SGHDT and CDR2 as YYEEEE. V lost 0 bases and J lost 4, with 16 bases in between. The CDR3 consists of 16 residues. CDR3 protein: CASSLAGSQGFTEAFF. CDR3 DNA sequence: TGTGCCAGCAGCTTGGCGGGATCACAGGGTTTCACTGAAGCTTTCTTT.

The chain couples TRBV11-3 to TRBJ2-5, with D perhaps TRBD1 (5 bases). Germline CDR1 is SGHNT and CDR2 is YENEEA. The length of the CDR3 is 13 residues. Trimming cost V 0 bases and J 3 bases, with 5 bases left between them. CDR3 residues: CASSLDREETQYF. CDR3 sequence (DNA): TGTGCCAGCAGCTTAGACAGGGAAGAGACCCAGTACTTC.

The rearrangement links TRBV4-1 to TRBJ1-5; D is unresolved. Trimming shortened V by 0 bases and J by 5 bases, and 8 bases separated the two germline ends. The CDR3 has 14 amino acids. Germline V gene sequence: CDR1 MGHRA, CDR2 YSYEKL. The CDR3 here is CASSQDETDQPQHF. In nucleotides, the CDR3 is TGCGCCAGCAGCCAAGACGAGACCGATCAGCCCCAGCATTTT.

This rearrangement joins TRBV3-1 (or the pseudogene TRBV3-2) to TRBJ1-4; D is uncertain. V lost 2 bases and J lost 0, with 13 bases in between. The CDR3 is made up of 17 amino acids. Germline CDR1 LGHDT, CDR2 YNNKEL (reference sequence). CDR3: CASSQTEYYATNEKLFF. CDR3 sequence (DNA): TGTGCCAGCAGCCAAACGGAGTACTATGCAACTAATGAAAAACTGTTTTTT.

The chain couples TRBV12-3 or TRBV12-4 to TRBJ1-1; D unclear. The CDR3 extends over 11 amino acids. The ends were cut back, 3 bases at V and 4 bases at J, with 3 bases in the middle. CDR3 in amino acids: CASSLGTEAFF. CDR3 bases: TGTGCCAGCAGTTTGGGCACTGAAGCTTTCTTT.

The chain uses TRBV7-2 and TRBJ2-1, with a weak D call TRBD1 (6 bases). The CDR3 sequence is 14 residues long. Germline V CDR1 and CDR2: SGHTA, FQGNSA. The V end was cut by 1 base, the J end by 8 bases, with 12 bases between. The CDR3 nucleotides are TGTGCCAGCAGCTTAGTTGGCAGGGGCGATGAGCAGTTCTTC. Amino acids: CASSLVGRGDEQFF.

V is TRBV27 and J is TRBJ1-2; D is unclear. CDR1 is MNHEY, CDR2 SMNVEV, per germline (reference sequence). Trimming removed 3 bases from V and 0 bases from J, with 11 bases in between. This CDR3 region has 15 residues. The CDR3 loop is CASSFPQTANYGYTF. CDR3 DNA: TGTGCCAGCAGTTTCCCGCAGACTGCTAACTATGGCTACACCTTC.

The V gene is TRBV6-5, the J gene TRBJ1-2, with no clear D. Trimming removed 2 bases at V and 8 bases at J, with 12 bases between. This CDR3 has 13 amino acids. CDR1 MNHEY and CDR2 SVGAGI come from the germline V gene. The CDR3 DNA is TGTGCCAGCAGTTACCCAGGATTCTGGGGCTACACCTTC. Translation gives CASSYPGFWGYTF.